The entry that follows covers one T cell receptor beta chain sequence. Germline-derived CDR1 and CDR2 are WSHSY and SAAADI. The CDR3 spans 17 residues. V shed 7 bases, J shed 1 base, and the junction held 12 bases outside the gene matches. This sample is part of a study of blood T cell repertoires in COVID-19. Assay used: immunoSEQ multiplex PCR; TCRdb lists only in-frame clones, some missing. The data contain about 350,000 clones, about nine tenths of them singletons. The clonotype comes from a woman under 40 who had been exposed to COVID-19. The J gene is TRBJ2-5, the V gene TRBV10-2, with TRBD2 matching over 10 bases. Sequencing was carried out using PBMCs or T cells enriched from blood (not recorded which). The CDR3 spells CASTASGSKGGQETQYF. CDR3 in DNA: TGCGCCAGCACAGCTAGCGGGAGCAAGGGGGGCCAAGAGACCCAGTACTTC.